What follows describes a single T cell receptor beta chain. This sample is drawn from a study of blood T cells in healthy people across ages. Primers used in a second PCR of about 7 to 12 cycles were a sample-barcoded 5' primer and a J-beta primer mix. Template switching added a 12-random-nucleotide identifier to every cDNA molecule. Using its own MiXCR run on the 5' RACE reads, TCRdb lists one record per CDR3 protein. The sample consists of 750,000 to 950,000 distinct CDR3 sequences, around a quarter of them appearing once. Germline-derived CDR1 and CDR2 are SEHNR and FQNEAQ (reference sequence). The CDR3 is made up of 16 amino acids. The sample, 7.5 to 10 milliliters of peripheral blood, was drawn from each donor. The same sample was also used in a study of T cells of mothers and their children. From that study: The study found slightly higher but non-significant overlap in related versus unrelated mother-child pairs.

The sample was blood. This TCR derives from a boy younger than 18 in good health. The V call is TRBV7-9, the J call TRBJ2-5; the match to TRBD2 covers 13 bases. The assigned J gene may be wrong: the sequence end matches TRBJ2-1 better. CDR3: CASSYGTSGVGNEQFF. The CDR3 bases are TGTGCCAGCAGCTACGGGACTAGCGGGGTAGGGAATGAGCAGTTCTTC.